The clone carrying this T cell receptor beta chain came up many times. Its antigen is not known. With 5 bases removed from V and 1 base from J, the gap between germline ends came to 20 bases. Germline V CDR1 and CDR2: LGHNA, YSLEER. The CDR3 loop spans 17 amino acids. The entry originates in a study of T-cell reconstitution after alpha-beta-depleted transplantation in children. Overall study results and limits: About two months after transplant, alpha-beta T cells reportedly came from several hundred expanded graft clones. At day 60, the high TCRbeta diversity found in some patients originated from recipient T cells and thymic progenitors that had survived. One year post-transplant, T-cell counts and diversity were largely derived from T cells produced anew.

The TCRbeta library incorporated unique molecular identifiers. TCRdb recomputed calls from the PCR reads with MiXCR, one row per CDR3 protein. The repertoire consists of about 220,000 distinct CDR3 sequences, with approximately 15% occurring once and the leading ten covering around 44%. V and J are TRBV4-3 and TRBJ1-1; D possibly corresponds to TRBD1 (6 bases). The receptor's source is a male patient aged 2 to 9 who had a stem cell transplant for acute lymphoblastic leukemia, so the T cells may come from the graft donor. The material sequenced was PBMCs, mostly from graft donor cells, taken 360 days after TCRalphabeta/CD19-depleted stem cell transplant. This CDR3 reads CASSKTLQEGQNTEAFF. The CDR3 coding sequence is TGCGCCAGCAGCAAGACCCTACAGGAGGGACAGAACACTGAAGCTTTCTTT.